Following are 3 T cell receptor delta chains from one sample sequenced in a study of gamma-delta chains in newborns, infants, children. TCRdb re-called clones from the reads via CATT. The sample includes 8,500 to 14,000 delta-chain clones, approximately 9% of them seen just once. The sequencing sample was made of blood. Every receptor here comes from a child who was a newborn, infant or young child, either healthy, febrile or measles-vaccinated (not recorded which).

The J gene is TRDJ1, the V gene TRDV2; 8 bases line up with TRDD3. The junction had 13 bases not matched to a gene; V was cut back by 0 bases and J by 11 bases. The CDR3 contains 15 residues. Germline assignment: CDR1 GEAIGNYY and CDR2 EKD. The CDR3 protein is CACDTLTGGPAGLIF. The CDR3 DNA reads TGTGCCTGTGACACCCTAACTGGGGGTCCCGCCGGGCTCATCTTT.

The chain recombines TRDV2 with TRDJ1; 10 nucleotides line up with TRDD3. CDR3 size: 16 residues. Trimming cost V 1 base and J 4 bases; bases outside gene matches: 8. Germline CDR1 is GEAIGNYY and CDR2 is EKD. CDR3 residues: CACDTLTGGLVDKLIF. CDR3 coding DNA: TGTGCCTGTGACACGTTGACTGGGGGATTAGTCGATAAACTCATCTTT.

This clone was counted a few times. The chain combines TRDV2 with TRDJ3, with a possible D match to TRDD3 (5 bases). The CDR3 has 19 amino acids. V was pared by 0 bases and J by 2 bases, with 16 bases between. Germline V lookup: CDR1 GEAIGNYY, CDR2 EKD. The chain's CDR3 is CACDTLRTRGAWDTRQMFF. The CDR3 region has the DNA TGTGCCTGTGACACCTTGCGGACGAGGGGGGCCTGGGACACCCGACAGATGTTTTTC.